Listed below are T cell receptor beta chains from one sample, sequenced in a study of T cell responses to AZD1222 COVID-19 vaccine. Assay: immunoSEQ multiplex PCR; the TCRdb copy retains only in-frame clones and omits some. The sample yields approximately 140,000 clones, 93% seen once. The sequenced sample was peripheral blood, obtained on day 0 of AZD1222 vaccination. The source of these receptors is an adult in good health. Each CDR3 is given with its conserved first and last residue. D genes are given only for firm matches. The listing skips clone size in some rows; elsewhere it reads once, few, many or a size class.

d_call	v_call	clone_size	j_call	cdr3_nt	cdr3_aa
TRBD2	TRBV4-2	few	TRBJ2-2	TGTGCCAGCAGCCAAGAAACTAGCGGGGGGGTGGACACCGGGGAGCTGTTTTTT	CASSQETSGGVDTGELFF
.	TRBV28	.	TRBJ1-1	TGTGCCAGCAGTCCCGCCTTTGTTGAAGCTTTCTTT	CASSPAFVEAFF
.	TRBV6-6	.	TRBJ2-3	TGTGCCAGCATGTTCCTTGGCACAGATACGCAGTATTTT	CASMFLGTDTQYF
.	TRBV14	.	TRBJ2-7	TGTGCCAGCAGCCGTGTGGCGGACGAGCAGTACTTC	CASSRVADEQYF
.	TRBV5-1	.	TRBJ2-7	TGCGCCAGCAGCTTGAGAGTACGGACAGAGGGGATTACACAAGCTGGGCAGTACTTC	CASSLRVRTEGITQAGQYF
.	TRBV19	once	TRBJ1-5	TGTGCCAGTAGTGGGGGAGTAAGCAGCAATCAGCCCCAGCATTTT	CASSGGVSSNQPQHF
.	TRBV11-2	few	TRBJ1-4	TGTGCCAGCAGCTTAGGAGTACGGTGGGGGTTTGAAAAACTGTTTTTT	CASSLGVRWGFEKLFF
.	TRBV14	.	TRBJ1-4	TGTGCCAGCAGCCAAGAAGGGAATGAAAAACTGTTTTTT	CASSQEGNEKLFF
TRBD2	TRBV3-1/TRBV3-2	.	TRBJ2-1	TGTGCCAGCAGCGGGACTAGCTCCAACAATGAGCAGTTCTTC	CASSGTSSNNEQFF
.	TRBV2	.	TRBJ1-1	TGTGCCGCCTGGCCGATACAGGGAACTGAAGCTTTCTTT	CAAWPIQGTEAFF
TRBD2	TRBV4-2	.	TRBJ2-2	TGTGCCAGCAGCCAAGAGGGACTAGGTGGCACCGGGGAGCTGTTTTTT	CASSQEGLGGTGELFF
TRBD1	TRBV7-8	.	TRBJ1-2	TGTGCCAGCGGGTTCTCCGGGACAGGGGACTATGGCTACACCTTC	CASGFSGTGDYGYTF
.	TRBV5-4	.	TRBJ2-3	TGTGCCAGCAGCTTGGGACGCACAGATACGCAGTATTTT	CASSLGRTDTQYF
TRBD1	TRBV4-1	.	TRBJ2-7	TGCGCCAGCAGCCAAGTGGACAGGGAATGCGAGCAGTACTTC	CASSQVDRECEQYF
TRBD2	TRBV5-4	.	TRBJ2-5	TGTGCCAGCTCTACCTCGGTAGCGGGGTACCAAGAGACCCAGTACTTC	CASSTSVAGYQETQYF
.	TRBV7-9	.	TRBJ1-4	TGTGCCAGCAGACCCCCGGGCTATCTAAATGAAAAACTGTTTTTT	CASRPPGYLNEKLFF
.	TRBV30	.	TRBJ2-7	TGTGCCTGGAGTCTACTTGTCGAGCAGTACTTC	CAWSLLVEQYF
.	TRBV7-9	once	TRBJ1-1	TGTGCCAGCAGTATCGGGGGGAACACTGAAGCTTTCTTT	CASSIGGNTEAFF
.	TRBV27	.	TRBJ2-7	TGTGCCAGCAGTGAAGTAGGACAGAAAAACTACGAGCAGTACTTC	CASSEVGQKNYEQYF
.	TRBV18	.	TRBJ2-7	TGTGCCAGCTCACCACTGCCAGTCAGCTCCTACGAGCAGTACTTC	CASSPLPVSSYEQYF
.	TRBV27	.	TRBJ2-2	TGTGCCAGCAGTTTAGCGGGAACAACCGGGGAGCTGTTTTTT	CASSLAGTTGELFF
.	TRBV3-1/TRBV3-2	.	TRBJ1-1	TGTGCCAGCAGCCGGACCGGGGGCGGCGACACTGAAGCTTTCTTT	CASSRTGGGDTEAFF
.	TRBV12-5	.	TRBJ2-5	TGTGCTAGTGGTCGAACGCGGGAGACCCAGTACTTC	CASGRTRETQYF
TRBD1	TRBV5-1	.	TRBJ1-3	TGCGCCAGCAGCTTCGGGACAGGCTCTGGAAACACCATATATTTT	CASSFGTGSGNTIYF
.	TRBV7-9	.	TRBJ1-2	TGTGCCAGCAGCGAAGGACAGTTCTATGGCTACACCTTC	CASSEGQFYGYTF
.	TRBV4-3	.	TRBJ2-1	TGCGCCAGCAGCCAAGGACGAAGGGCTGAGCAGTTCTTC	CASSQGRRAEQFF
.	TRBV6-2/TRBV6-3	.	TRBJ2-1	TGTGCCAGCAGCCGCGGACTATCCCAGTTCTTC	CASSRGLSQFF
.	TRBV28	once	TRBJ1-2	TGTGCCAGCAGAAAGGGGCGGGGCTATGGCTACACCTTC	CASRKGRGYGYTF
.	TRBV10-3	.	TRBJ1-2	TGTGCCTCTCAGGGTAGCGGCTACACCTTC	CASQGSGYTF
.	TRBV27	.	TRBJ1-1	TGTGCCAGCAGTGCGTCGGGTGTGAGCACTGAAGCTTTCTTT	CASSASGVSTEAFF
.	TRBV4-1	.	TRBJ2-7	TGCGCCAGCAGCCAAGATTGGATACAGGCCGTTTCCTACGAGCAGTACTTC	CASSQDWIQAVSYEQYF
.	TRBV6-5	.	TRBJ1-1	TGTGCCAGCAGTTACGGCCCCACAGGGATCACTGAAGCTTTCTTT	CASSYGPTGITEAFF
.	TRBV2	.	TRBJ1-6	TGTGCCAGCCAGCCCCCCACACGGGGGGACTCACCCCTCCACTTT	CASQPPTRGDSPLHF
TRBD1	TRBV27	.	TRBJ1-6	TGTGCCAGCAGTTTCCAGGGGGTAAATTCACCCCTCCACTTT	CASSFQGVNSPLHF
.	TRBV14	.	TRBJ1-4	TGTGCCAGCAGCCAATCAGGGTATCTTGAAAAACTGTTTTTT	CASSQSGYLEKLFF